Listed below are T cell receptor beta chains from one sample, sequenced in a study of T cells expressing NK-cell markers. TCRdb reprocessed the 5' RACE reads, with one entry per CDR3 protein and no DNA. The sample table includes some 390,000 distinct CDR3 sequences. The specimen sequenced was blood T cells: a sorted CD56 or NKG2C T cell subset, CD4+ or CD8+ T cells, or bulk PBMC T cells (not recorded which). These receptors were taken from a woman in her fifties or sixties in good health. CDR3s include the opening cysteine and the closing phenylalanine or tryptophan.

TRBV6-5	TRBJ2-7	CASSWGRFGEQYF
TRBV6-1	TRBJ2-3	CASSEGEHTDTQYF
TRBV18	TRBJ2-1	CASSPLGFNEQFF
TRBV5-6	TRBJ1-2	CASSWDRDYGYTF
TRBV5-1	TRBJ2-2	CASSPGPNTGELFF
TRBV12-3/TRBV12-4	TRBJ1-1	CASSLGAPAEAFF
TRBV20-1	TRBJ2-2	CSARESGGGAGELFF
TRBV7-9	TRBJ2-1	CASSFPGRRSEDEQFF
TRBV5-1	TRBJ2-1	CASSDGTSTVDEQFF
TRBV24-1	TRBJ1-5	CATSEDGQQPQHF
TRBV12-3/TRBV12-4	TRBJ2-3	CASSPRVDKDTQYF
TRBV20-1	TRBJ2-4	CSATGALGKNIQYF
TRBV29-1	TRBJ2-6	CSVAAGPGGANVLTF
TRBV12-3/TRBV12-4	TRBJ1-4	CASSAGTGPNEKLFF
TRBV5-1	TRBJ1-2	CASSFGSSLYGYTF
TRBV24-1	TRBJ1-2	CATSDLRGYTF
TRBV20-1	TRBJ1-1	CSARADTFEAFF
TRBV4-1	TRBJ2-5	CASSQVGGGGIPETQYF
TRBV5-1	TRBJ2-1	CASSFDGRVDEQFF
TRBV3-1	TRBJ1-5	CASSQGKSENQPQHF
TRBV29-1	TRBJ2-5	CSVLPGLRQETQYF
TRBV20-1	TRBJ2-1	CSATGGRVGDNEQFF
TRBV5-1	TRBJ1-2	CASSLTGERGYTF
TRBV20-1	TRBJ1-1	CSAFLQPGNTEAFF
TRBV12-2	TRBJ2-7	CASRLSRLAGAYEQYF
TRBV7-9	TRBJ2-7	CASSLESAGGSYEQYF
TRBV5-6	TRBJ2-1	CASSLVQVVGNEQFF
TRBV7-2	TRBJ2-2	CASSLRQGYVGELFF
TRBV15	TRBJ2-7	CATSSYLSQRDSYEQYF